Presented here are 6 T cell receptor beta chains from one specimen sequenced in a study of metastatic and nonmetastatic thyroid tumors. Via MiXCR, TCRdb re-called the PCR reads. This table has around 12,000 clones, roughly 33% appearing once. No treatment had been given to any patient before thyroid surgery. The specimen was tumor tissue. The origin of the receptors is a female donor with papillary thyroid cancer or a benign thyroid nodule (not recorded which). Some clones in this sample may be carry-over from other donors' samples.

At least ten counts were recorded for this clone. This sequence joins TRBV19 and TRBJ1-3, with 10 bases identical to TRBD1. With V trimmed by 5 bases and J by 0 bases, 7 bases remained unmatched. The CDR3 contains 17 residues. Germline V gene data show CDR1 as LNHDA and CDR2 as SQIVND (reference sequence). The CDR3 region is CASSPRTGGISGNTIYF. CDR3 DNA: TGTGCCAGTAGTCCAAGGACAGGGGGGATCTCTGGAAACACCATATATTTT.

Sample share makes this clone medium-sized (0.01 to 0.1%). The genes are TRBV19 and TRBJ1-5; D ambiguous. Germline V lookup: CDR1 LNHDA, CDR2 SQIVND (reference sequence). The V end was cut by 10 bases, the J end by 3 bases, with 10 bases between. The CDR3 extends over 12 amino acids. This CDR3 is CATRRNNQPQHF. As DNA, the CDR3 is TGTGCCACAAGACGGAACAATCAGCCCCAGCATTTT.

This clone is deemed medium-sized. J is TRBJ2-3 and V is TRBV27, with 10 bases matching TRBD2. V dropped 3 bases and J dropped 2; count of bases not matched to a gene: 2. The CDR3 extends over 15 amino acids. The germline CDR1 and CDR2 sequences are MNHEY and SMNVEV (reference sequence). DNA for the CDR3: TGTGCCAGCAGTTTGACTAGCGGGTACACAGATACGCAGTATTTT. Residues: CASSLTSGYTDTQYF.

A single count supports this clone. The chain recombines TRBV20-1 with TRBJ1-5; the D is unclear. The CDR3 length is 14 residues. Germline assignment: CDR1 DFQATT and CDR2 SNEGSKA (reference sequence). Deletions cut 3 bases from V and 6 bases from J, with 15 bases between. DNA of the CDR3: TGCAGTGCTAGGGGATCCACAGAGGGTCAGCCCCAGCATTTT. Translating it yields CSARGSTEGQPQHF.

The V gene is TRBV20-1, the J gene TRBJ1-5; the D gene is possibly TRBD1 (6 bases). The CDR3 is 14 amino acids. V lost 6 bases to trimming and J lost 5 bases, with 17 bases between them. Germline V gene lookup returns CDR1 DFQATT and CDR2 SNEGSKA (reference sequence). The CDR3 bases are TGCAGTGCCCGCACAGGGTACGAAGATCAGCCCCAGCATTTT. This gives the protein CSARTGYEDQPQHF.

The chain links TRBV12-3 or TRBV12-4 to TRBJ1-6; D gene uncertain. Trimming took off 3 bases at V and 7 bases at J, with 10 bases between the two ends. CDR3 size: 14 residues. The CDR3 DNA reads as TGTGCCAGCAGTTTCCTCCTGGGAAATTCACCCCTCCACTTT. As protein: CASSFLLGNSPLHF.